This TCR beta chain was sequenced in a study of blood T cell repertoires in COVID-19. Study information: Some COVID-19 samples were acute and others convalescent; all came from the United States, Italy and Spain.

This clone was picked up one time. Measured with immunoSEQ multiplex PCR; TCRdb has only the in-frame clones, and not every one. This sample carries around 200,000 clones, 70% to 90% of them seen once, and the ten largest clones take more than 5.5%. The CDR3 has 16 residues. Trimming pared 4 bases from V and 5 bases from J, leaving 20 bases between. Germline assignment: CDR1 MGHDK and CDR2 SYGVNS. Material: peripheral blood. The chain is built from TRBV25-1 and TRBJ2-5; tentative D call: TRBD2 (6 bases). The clonotype originates from an older man with acute or convalescent COVID-19. The CDR3 sequence is CASSGGERSPWETQYF. Written as DNA, the CDR3 is TGTGCCAGCAGTGGGGGGGAAAGGAGCCCCTGGGAGACCCAGTACTTC.